The sequence of this TCR beta chain was determined in a study of blood T cell repertoires in COVID-19. Looking at the study overall: There were acute and convalescent COVID-19 samples, and they came from the United States, Italy and Spain. Sample material is recorded as cDNA or gDNA derived from T cells, B-cell-depleted T cells, or PBMCs.

As handled by the study authors: From reference gene primer amplification, estimates of nucleated cell counts were derived. Data came from immunoSEQ multiplex PCR; TCRdb stores just in-frame clones and leaves some out. Clonal size and the V and J genes are those of that table, whereas D and trimming came from the DNA. The sample consists of about 200,000 clones, almost 90% of them appearing once. The TCR was taken from a man younger than 35 with active or convalescent COVID-19. The sequenced sample consisted of peripheral blood.

CDR3 in amino acids: CASSLEASGGAYEQYF. In DNA form, the CDR3 reads TGCGCCAGCAGCTTGGAGGCTAGCGGGGGGGCCTACGAGCAGTACTTC. The chain joins TRBV5-1 to TRBJ2-7; TRBD2 aligns across 12 bases. Germline trimming cut 0 bases from V and 2 bases from J; bases unmatched to any gene: 3. Germline CDR1 and CDR2: SGHRS and YFSETQ. The CDR3 totals 16 residues.